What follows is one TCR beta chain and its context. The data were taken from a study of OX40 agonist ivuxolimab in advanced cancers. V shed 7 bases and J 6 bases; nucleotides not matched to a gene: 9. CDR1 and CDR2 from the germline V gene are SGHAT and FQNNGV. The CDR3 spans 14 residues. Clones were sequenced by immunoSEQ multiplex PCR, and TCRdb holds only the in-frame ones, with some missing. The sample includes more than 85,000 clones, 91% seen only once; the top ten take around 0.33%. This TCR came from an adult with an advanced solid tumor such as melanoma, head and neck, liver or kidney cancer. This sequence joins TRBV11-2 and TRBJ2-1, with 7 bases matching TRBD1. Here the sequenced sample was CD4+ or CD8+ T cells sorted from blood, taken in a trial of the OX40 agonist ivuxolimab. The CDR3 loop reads CASKRGGSGNEQFF. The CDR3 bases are TGTGCCAGCAAGAGAGGGGGCTCGGGCAATGAGCAGTTCTTC.